These T cell receptor beta chains were read from a single sample in a study of blood T cell repertoires in COVID-19. Repertoires were generated with immunoSEQ multiplex PCR, while TCRdb's copy carries only in-frame clones and drops some. The sample records fewer than 150,000 clones, more than 60% being singletons. The sequencing input was peripheral blood. These receptors were taken from a man in his 70s with acute or convalescent COVID-19. Both conserved end residues are part of each CDR3. The D gene is left open where the match is weak. Expanded clones are given a class, and other clones once, few, many or no size at all.

>TRBJ2-5|NA|TRBV30|TRBD2
CAWSVAGGETQYF
TGTGCCTGGAGCGTAGCGGGAGGGGAGACCCAGTACTTC
>TRBJ2-3|NA|TRBV18|TRBD2
CASSPPGLAGGTDTQYF
TGTGCCAGCTCACCACCCGGACTAGCGGGAGGTACAGATACGCAGTATTTT
>TRBJ2-7|NA|TRBV28|TRBD1
CASKTGGGEQYF
TGTGCCAGCAAAACAGGGGGAGGCGAGCAGTACTTC
>TRBJ2-7|few|TRBV9|NA
CASSVGRGGHPFLSYEQYF
TGTGCCAGCAGCGTAGGTCGCGGGGGCCATCCGTTCCTCTCCTACGAGCAGTACTTC
>TRBJ2-3|NA|TRBV7-9|TRBD2
CASSPYPSGRALTDTQYF
TGTGCCAGCAGCCCCTACCCAAGCGGGAGGGCTCTCACAGATACGCAGTATTTT
>TRBJ1-1|few|TRBV11-2|NA
CASSLGANTEAFF
TGTGCCAGCAGCTTGGGGGCGAACACTGAAGCTTTCTTT
>TRBJ1-5|few|TRBV2|NA
CASRDSANQPQHF
TGTGCCAGCAGGGACAGCGCCAATCAGCCCCAGCATTTT
>TRBJ2-2|NA|TRBV7-3|TRBD2
CASSLELAGASGELFF
TGTGCCAGCAGCTTAGAACTAGCGGGGGCAAGCGGGGAGCTGTTTTTT
>TRBJ2-7|NA|TRBV19|NA
CASSPENSPLYEQYF
TGTGCCAGTAGTCCTGAAAATTCCCCACTCTACGAGCAGTACTTC
>TRBJ2-4|NA|TRBV2|TRBD1
CASSAGPTGDIQYF
TGTGCCAGCAGTGCCGGGCCAACAGGGGACATTCAGTACTTC
>TRBJ2-3|NA|TRBV21-1|NA
CASSLHAPGHASSPDTQYF
TGTGCCAGCAGCCTTCATGCTCCGGGACACGCGAGTTCACCAGATACGCAGTATTTT
>TRBJ2-4|once|TRBV7-9|NA
CASSFGSPDLKNIQYF
TGTGCCAGCAGCTTCGGGTCCCCGGATCTTAAAAACATTCAGTACTTC
>TRBJ2-6|NA|TRBV2|TRBD1
CASSVTGGASGANVLTF
TGTGCCAGCAGTGTGACAGGGGGCGCTTCTGGGGCCAACGTCCTGACTTTC
>TRBJ1-2|NA|TRBV12-3/TRBV12-4|TRBD1
CASSSRGHYGYTF
TGTGCCAGCAGTTCTAGGGGGCACTATGGCTACACCTTC
>TRBJ2-7|NA|TRBV4-1|TRBD1
CASSGTTGTGYEQYF
TGCGCCAGCAGCGGTACGACCGGGACAGGTTACGAGCAGTACTTC
>TRBJ2-3|NA|TRBV3-1/TRBV3-2|NA
CASSQGGGLGTDTQYF
TGTGCCAGCAGCCAAGGGGGGGGCCTAGGAACAGATACGCAGTATTTT
>TRBJ2-1|NA|TRBV5-1|TRBD1
CASSFGTGLNEQFF
TGCGCCAGCAGCTTCGGGACAGGGTTGAATGAGCAGTTCTTC
>TRBJ1-2|NA|TRBV10-3|NA
CAIMDGQGYGYTF
TGTGCCATCATGGACGGGCAGGGCTATGGCTACACCTTC
>TRBJ2-7|NA|TRBV20-1|NA
CSATLYYEQYF
TGCAGTGCTACCCTTTACTACGAGCAGTACTTC
>TRBJ2-3|NA|TRBV6-5|NA
CASSYAEATDTQYF
TGTGCCAGCAGTTACGCCGAAGCCACAGATACGCAGTATTTT
>TRBJ2-1|NA|TRBV6-6|TRBD2
CATQLPTSSGSNEQFF
TGTGCCACCCAGTTACCTACGAGCAGCGGGAGCAATGAGCAGTTCTTC
>TRBJ1-6|few|TRBV7-3|NA
CASSLNSPYNSPLHF
TGTGCCAGCAGCTTAAACAGCCCTTATAATTCACCCCTCCACTTT
>TRBJ1-1|NA|TRBV3-1/TRBV3-2|NA
CASSPTANTEAFF
TGTGCCAGCAGCCCGACAGCCAACACTGAAGCTTTCTTT
>TRBJ1-4|NA|TRBV11-2|TRBD1
CASTDRVTNEKLFF
TGTGCCAGCACCGACAGGGTTACTAATGAAAAACTGTTTTTT
>TRBJ2-2|NA|TRBV7-2|NA
CASSPSVVFRTGELFF
TGTGCCAGCAGCCCCAGCGTGGTTTTTAGGACCGGGGAGCTGTTTTTT
>TRBJ2-7|NA|TRBV4-1|NA
CASSQQERSYEQYF
TGCGCCAGCAGCCAACAGGAAAGATCCTACGAGCAGTACTTC
>TRBJ1-1|NA|TRBV5-1|NA
CASSLSGSDTEAFF
TGCGCCAGCAGCTTGTCAGGGTCGGACACTGAAGCTTTCTTT
>TRBJ1-2|NA|TRBV25-1|NA
CASSESIQDDYGYTF
TGTGCCAGCAGTGAATCCATACAGGACGACTATGGCTACACCTTC
>TRBJ2-1|NA|TRBV5-1|TRBD1
CASSAKPGQGTHNEQFF
TGCGCCAGCAGCGCCAAACCGGGACAGGGGACCCACAATGAGCAGTTCTTC
>TRBJ1-2|NA|TRBV2|NA
CASQLTGRDLYGYTF
TGTGCCAGCCAACTAACCGGACGGGATCTCTATGGCTACACCTTC
>TRBJ1-2|NA|TRBV30|NA
CAWSVRLENYGYTF
TGTGCCTGGAGTGTACGTCTAGAGAACTATGGCTACACCTTC
>TRBJ2-3|NA|TRBV5-6|TRBD2
CASSSMGGSTDTQYF
TGTGCCAGCAGTTCCATGGGGGGGAGCACAGATACGCAGTATTTT
>TRBJ2-1|NA|TRBV6-5|NA
CASSWAGIPYNEQFF
TGTGCCAGCAGTTGGGCCGGGATTCCCTACAATGAGCAGTTCTTC
>TRBJ2-5|NA|TRBV23-1|NA
CASSQTGTYQETQYF
TGCGCCAGCAGTCAAACGGGGACATATCAAGAGACCCAGTACTTC
>TRBJ1-6|few|TRBV5-4|TRBD1
CASSEGQVNSPLHF
TGTGCCAGCAGCGAGGGACAGGTGAATTCACCCCTCCACTTT
>TRBJ2-3|NA|TRBV7-2|NA
CASSPEVTRTQYF
TGTGCCAGCAGCCCAGAGGTAACTAGGACGCAGTATTTT
>TRBJ1-5|NA|TRBV28|NA
CASSLFAPLRSKSSQHF
TGTGCCAGCAGTTTATTCGCCCCTCTACGATCGAAATCGTCCCAGCATTTT
>TRBJ2-1|NA|TRBV7-8|TRBD2
CASSLELVAGRFSSYNEQFF
TGTGCCAGCAGCTTAGAGTTGGTAGCGGGTCGATTTAGCTCCTACAATGAGCAGTTCTTC
>TRBJ2-5|NA|TRBV9|NA
CASSGWTDQETQYF
TGTGCCAGCAGCGGTTGGACAGATCAAGAGACCCAGTACTTC
>TRBJ1-2|NA|TRBV28|TRBD1
CASRNQGGGWGYGYTF
TGTGCCAGCAGAAACCAGGGGGGCGGATGGGGTTATGGCTACACCTTC
>TRBJ2-2|once|TRBV5-4|TRBD2
CASSVLAGNTGELFF
TGTGCCAGCAGCGTCCTAGCGGGGAACACCGGGGAGCTGTTTTTT
>TRBJ1-3|NA|TRBV28|NA
CASTGAVSGNTIYF
TGTGCCAGCACAGGGGCGGTCTCTGGAAACACCATATATTTT
>TRBJ2-3|once|TRBV18|TRBD2
CASSPLGGGASDTQYF
TGTGCCAGCTCACCACTAGGCGGGGGGGCGTCAGATACGCAGTATTTT
>TRBJ1-5|NA|TRBV5-4|NA
CASSLDPGSEQPQHF
TGTGCCAGCAGCTTGGATCCGGGTTCGGAGCAGCCCCAGCATTTT
>TRBJ2-7|NA|TRBV2|TRBD1
CASNRQGAVEQYF
TGTGCCAGCAACAGACAGGGGGCGGTCGAGCAGTACTTC
>TRBJ1-2|NA|TRBV18|TRBD1
CASSPGQDSDYGYTF
TGTGCCAGCTCACCTGGACAGGATTCGGACTATGGCTACACCTTC
>TRBJ2-1|NA|TRBV6-5|NA
CASSKGLFYNEQFF
TGTGCCAGCAGTAAGGGGCTTTTCTACAATGAGCAGTTCTTC
>TRBJ2-1|NA|TRBV29-1|NA
CSLGERYNEQFF
TGCAGCCTTGGGGAGCGGTACAATGAGCAGTTCTTC
>TRBJ1-2|NA|TRBV6-2/TRBV6-3|TRBD1
CASSLSTGSRSAGYTF
TGTGCCAGCAGCCTCTCGACAGGGAGTCGCTCGGCTGGCTACACCTTC
>TRBJ2-7|NA|TRBV6-6|NA
CASSYSGGAPYEQYF
TGTGCCAGCAGTTACTCGGGGGGAGCTCCCTACGAGCAGTACTTC
>TRBJ1-4|NA|TRBV2|NA
CASSRQTNEKLFF
TGTGCCAGCTCTCGACAGACTAATGAAAAACTGTTTTTT
>TRBJ1-6|medium-sized|TRBV6-5|NA
CASRRTVDNSPLHF
TGTGCCAGCAGACGGACAGTAGATAATTCACCCCTCCACTTT